This record covers a single T cell receptor beta chain. Its specificity is not known. Per the germline V gene, CDR1 is SGHRS and CDR2 is YFSETQ. The CDR3 runs 17 residues. These data are taken from a study of monozygotic twins with inflammatory bowel disease. Template-switch reactions added UMIs with a 6-nucleotide sample barcode. TCRdb reprocessed the 5' RACE reads, keeping one entry per CDR3 protein, no DNA. Its table lists roughly 120,000 distinct CDR3 sequences. Whole-study results and caveats: IBD patients shared fewer clonotypes with others than healthy twins, especially with disease activity. Concordant and discordant twins showed no difference in repertoire similarity, possibly from limited power.

Researchers collected around 2.5 ml of blood per donor. Sequencing used blood. This chain joins TRBV5-1 and TRBJ2-1; as DNA is missing, the TRBD2 call by TCRdb cannot be tested. This sequence was found in a human donor with ulcerative colitis or Crohn's disease, or a healthy co-twin of an affected twin (not recorded which). This CDR3 is CASSLNPLAGANNEQFF. The full variable domain, its missing parts supplied by reference TRBV5-1 and TRBJ2-1, is KAGVTQTPRYLIKTRGQQVTLSCSPISGHRSVSWYQQTPGQGLQFLFEYFSETQRNKGNFPGRFSGRQFSNSRSEMNVSTLELGDSALYLCASSLNPLAGANNEQFFGPGTRLTVL.